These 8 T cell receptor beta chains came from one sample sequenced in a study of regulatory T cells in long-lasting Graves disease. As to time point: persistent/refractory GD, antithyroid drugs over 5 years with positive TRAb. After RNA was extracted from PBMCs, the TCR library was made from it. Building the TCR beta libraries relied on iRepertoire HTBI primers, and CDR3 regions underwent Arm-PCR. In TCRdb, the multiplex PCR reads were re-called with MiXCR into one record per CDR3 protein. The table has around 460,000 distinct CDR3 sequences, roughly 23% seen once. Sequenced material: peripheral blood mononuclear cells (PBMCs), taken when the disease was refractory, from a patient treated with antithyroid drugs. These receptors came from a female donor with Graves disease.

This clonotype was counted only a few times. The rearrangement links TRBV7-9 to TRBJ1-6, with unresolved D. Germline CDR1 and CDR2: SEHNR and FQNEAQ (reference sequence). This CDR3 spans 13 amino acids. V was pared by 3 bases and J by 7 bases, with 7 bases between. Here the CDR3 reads CASSLLQNSPLHF. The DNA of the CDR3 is TGTGCCAGCAGCTTGTTACAGAATTCACCCCTCCACTTT.

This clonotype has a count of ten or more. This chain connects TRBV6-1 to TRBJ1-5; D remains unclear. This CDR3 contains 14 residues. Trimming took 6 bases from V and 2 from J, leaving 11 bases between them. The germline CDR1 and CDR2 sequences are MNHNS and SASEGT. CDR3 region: CASRYPGGNQPQHF. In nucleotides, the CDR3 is TGTGCCAGCAGGTACCCCGGGGGCAATCAGCCCCAGCATTTT.

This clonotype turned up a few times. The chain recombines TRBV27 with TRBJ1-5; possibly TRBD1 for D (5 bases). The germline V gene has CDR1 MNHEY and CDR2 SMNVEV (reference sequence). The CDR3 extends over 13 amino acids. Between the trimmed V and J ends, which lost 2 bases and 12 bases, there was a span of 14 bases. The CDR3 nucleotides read TGTGCCAGCAGTTTAACGAGACAGTTGGTCCAGCATTTT. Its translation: CASSLTRQLVQHF.

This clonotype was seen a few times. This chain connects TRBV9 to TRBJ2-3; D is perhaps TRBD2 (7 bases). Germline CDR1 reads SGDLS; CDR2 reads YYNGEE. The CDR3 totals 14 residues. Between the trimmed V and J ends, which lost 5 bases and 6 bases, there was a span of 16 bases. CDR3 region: CASSWRERGDTQYF. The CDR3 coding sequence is TGTGCCAGCAGTTGGCGGGAGAGGGGGGATACGCAGTATTTT.

The CDR3 sequence: CASSPQVRNTEAFF. The DNA for the CDR3 is TGTGCCAGCAGCCCCCAGGTGAGGAACACTGAAGCTTTCTTT. V usage is TRBV12-3 or TRBV12-4 and J usage is TRBJ1-1, with D hard to call. The CDR3 sequence is 14 residues long. V lost 6 bases to trimming and J lost 1 base, with 12 bases between them.

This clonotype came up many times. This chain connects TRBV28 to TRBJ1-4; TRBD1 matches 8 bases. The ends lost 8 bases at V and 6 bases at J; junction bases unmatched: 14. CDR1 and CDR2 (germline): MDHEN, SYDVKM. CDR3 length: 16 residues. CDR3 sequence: CASSGTGFIADEKLFF. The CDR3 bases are TGTGCCAGCTCCGGGACAGGTTTCATCGCCGATGAAAAACTGTTTTTT.

Written as DNA, the CDR3 is TGTGCCAGTAGTACGACAGGGACGGGGGAGCAGTACTTC. This gives the protein CASSTTGTGEQYF. The V and J genes are TRBV19 and TRBJ2-7; TRBD1 agrees at 7 bases. There are 13 residues in the CDR3. Germline CDR1 LNHDA, CDR2 SQIVND (reference sequence). V dropped 4 bases and J dropped 7; count of bases not matched to a gene: 7. The full variable domain, completed using reference TRBV19 and TRBJ2-7, is DGGITQSPKYLFRKEGQNVTLSCEQNLNHDAMYWYRQDPGQGLRLIYYSQIVNDFQKGDIAEGYSVSREKKESFPLTVTSAQKNPTAFYLCASSTTGTGEQYFGPGTRLTVT.

CDR3 protein: CSARAGAGVHEQYF. The CDR3 DNA follows: TGCAGTGCTAGAGCAGGAGCGGGAGTGCACGAGCAGTACTTC. The gene calls are TRBV20-1 and TRBJ2-7; TRBD2 matches 8 bases. The CDR3 is 14 residues long. CDR1 is DFQATT and CDR2 is SNEGSKA in the germline V gene (reference sequence). V gave up 1 base and J gave up 5 bases; unmatched junction bases: 7.